There are a few counts of the clone carrying this T cell receptor (beta chain). This entry is derived from a study of response to subunit inactivated influenza vaccine. The V gene's germline CDR1 is LGHDT and CDR2 YNNKEL (reference sequence). This CDR3 region has 14 residues. Trimming removed 3 bases from V and 4 bases from J, with 9 bases in between. TCRdb re-called the RT-PCR reads with MiXCR, one entry per CDR3 protein. The sample contains around 530,000 distinct CDR3 sequences, about 10% of which appear only once. The sample was PBMCs from blood, taken on the day of vaccination. The receptor was isolated from a middle-aged man who received an inactivated influenza vaccine. The gene calls are TRBV3-1 and TRBJ2-2; D ambiguous. CDR3 nucleotides: TGTGCCAGCAGCCAGGGCCGGATCACCGGGGAGCTGTTTTTT. Amino acid sequence: CASSQGRITGELFF.